Shown below are 32 T cell receptor beta chains from a single sample sequenced in a study of cytomegalovirus exposure and HLA in healthy donors listed by TCRdb under 2017. Library generation was performed with the immunoSEQ multiplex PCR assay. For the multiplex PCR, a mixture combining 60 forward primers for TCR Vbeta segments and 13 reverse primers for TCR Jbeta segments was used. What TCRdb holds here is the immuneACCESS table cut down to in-frame rearrangements. Part of the clones is not present; checked against another copy, under half of the missing clones reflect an unresolved V gene, and the others are unexplained. Recorded for this sample are approximately 250,000 clones; around 78% of them occurred a single time. The ten most abundant clones make up about 0.47% of the sample. Sequences were obtained from PBMCs. The receptors stem from a boy aged 10-17 years in good health and CMV-seronegative.

V is TRBV2 and J is TRBJ1-5; D not resolved. The CDR3 runs to 15 residues. The germline V gene has CDR1 SNHLY and CDR2 FYNNEI. V was shortened by 2 bases and J by 4 bases, with 12 bases between the two germline ends. The CDR3 region has the DNA TGTGCCAGCAGTGAATCGGGGAAAGGGAATCAGCCCCAGCATTTT. Its translation is CASSESGKGNQPQHF.

The chain couples TRBV27 to TRBJ1-5; D is perhaps TRBD1 (6 bases). In germline, CDR1 is MNHEY, CDR2 SMNVEV (reference sequence). V lost 6 bases and J lost 6, with 15 bases in between. This CDR3 is built from 14 residues. This CDR3 is CASSPTGLSQPQHF. The CDR3 DNA reads TGTGCCAGCAGCCCAACAGGGTTGTCTCAGCCCCAGCATTTT.

With respect to this clone: At one end the junction does not follow the germline gene, possibly because of a read error. This chain links TRBV7-6 with TRBJ2-5, with D maybe TRBD1 (8 bases). Germline CDR1 and CDR2: SGHVS and FNYEAQ. This CDR3 comprises 16 residues. As DNA, the CDR3 is TGTGCCAGCAGCTTAACAGGGGGGGTGTACCACGAGACCCAGTACTTC. It specifies CASSLTGGVYHETQYF.

V gene TRBV5-6 combines with J gene TRBJ1-3; TRBD1 matches 7 bases. The CDR3 runs 16 residues. The germline V gene encodes CDR1 SGHDT and CDR2 YYEEEE. V dropped 2 bases and J dropped 3; count of bases not matched to a gene: 8. This chain's CDR3 is CASSLLQGIGGNTIYF. In nucleotides, the CDR3 is TGTGCCAGCAGCTTATTACAGGGGATCGGTGGAAACACCATATATTTT.

This rearrangement joins TRBV4-2 to TRBJ1-5; D gene uncertain. V dropped 1 base and J dropped 9 bases, with 13 bases sitting between them. The CDR3 is 14 residues long. Germline loops: CDR1 LGHNA, CDR2 YNFKEQ. The CDR3 loop is CASSQVDGIGPQHF. Here the CDR3 DNA reads TGTGCCAGCAGCCAAGTTGACGGGATAGGGCCCCAGCATTTT.

As regards this clone: Other DNA sequences in this specimen translate into the identical CDR3. The CDR3 nucleotides read TGTGCCAGCAGTGTAAGCGGGAGCTCCTACAATGAGCAGTTCTTC. Protein product: CASSVSGSSYNEQFF. J is TRBJ2-1 and V is TRBV9, with 8 bases fitting TRBD2. Germline V CDR1 and CDR2: SGDLS, YYNGEE. Unmatched junction bases numbered 4, after V lost 5 bases and J lost 0 bases. There are 15 residues in the CDR3.

The gene calls are TRBV11-3 and TRBJ2-3; D is unclear. This CDR3 has 13 residues. V was pared by 4 bases and J by 4 bases, with 9 bases between. Germline V gene lookup returns CDR1 SGHNT and CDR2 YENEEA. The CDR3 here is CASSYGGPDTQYF. The DNA of the CDR3 is TGTGCCAGCAGCTACGGTGGTCCAGATACGCAGTATTTT.

The chain employs TRBV30 and TRBJ2-7, with 7 bases matching TRBD2. The CDR3 length is 16 residues. V dropped 4 bases and J dropped 6; count of bases not matched to a gene: 18. Per germline, CDR1 GTSNPN and CDR2 SVGIG (reference sequence). The CDR3 is CAWIAGRAVDRREQYF. The CDR3 DNA follows: TGTGCCTGGATAGCAGGGAGGGCGGTCGATCGGCGCGAGCAGTACTTC.

This chain links TRBV2 with TRBJ2-5; 10 bases match TRBD2. CDR1 SNHLY and CDR2 FYNNEI come from the germline V gene. The CDR3 runs to 18 residues. The ends lost 4 bases at V and 1 base at J; junction bases unmatched: 12. Written as DNA, the CDR3 is TGTGCCAGCAGTGTACTAGCGGGGACCGTAGATACCCAAGAGACCCAGTACTTC. This translates into CASSVLAGTVDTQETQYF.

The chain is built from TRBV6-6 and TRBJ2-3, with 8 nucleotides matching TRBD1. J was trimmed by 3 bases and V by 4 bases; bases with no gene match: 3. The CDR3 runs 14 residues. CDR1 and CDR2 (germline): MNHNY, SVGAGI (reference sequence). CDR3 nucleotide sequence: TGTGCCAGCAGTTTGACAGGGGATACAGATACGCAGTATTTT. It encodes CASSLTGDTDTQYF.

This clone has more than one count but fewer than ten. This chain links TRBV19 with TRBJ2-1; 9 bases line up with TRBD2. The CDR3 has 16 amino acids. The J segment lost 7 bases and the V segment lost 5 bases, leaving 12 bases of the junction unmatched. Germline-derived CDR1 and CDR2 are LNHDA and SQIVND (reference sequence). CDR3 in DNA: TGTGCCAGTAGTCTGACGGGACTAGCAATTTCGAATGAGCAGTTCTTC. This gives the protein CASSLTGLAISNEQFF.

This clone occurred a few times. The chain joins TRBV7-2 to TRBJ1-5; D is possibly TRBD1 (5 bases). The V end lost 5 bases, the J end lost 7 bases, and 15 bases lay between the germline ends. Germline values: CDR1 SGHTA, CDR2 FQGNSA. This CDR3 is 14 amino acids long. The CDR3 DNA is TGTGCCAGCAGCCAAACGACAGACTTCCAGCCCCAGCATTTT. Its translation: CASSQTTDFQPQHF.

The chain couples TRBV27 to TRBJ1-1, with 10 bases that match TRBD1. The germline gives CDR1 MNHEY, CDR2 SMNVEV (reference sequence). V dropped 2 bases and J dropped 9; count of bases not matched to a gene: 9. The CDR3 extends over 15 amino acids. CDR3 sequence: CASSLKGDRGSQAFF. The CDR3 DNA sequence: TGTGCCAGCAGTTTAAAGGGGGACAGGGGTTCGCAAGCTTTCTTT.

V and J are TRBV5-1 and TRBJ1-5, with 8 nucleotides matching TRBD1. V was pared by 3 bases and J by 2 bases, with 4 bases of the junction left unmatched. The CDR3 extends over 15 amino acids. Germline CDR1 is SGHRS and CDR2 is YFSETQ. CDR3 region: CASSWTGMGNQPQHF. For the CDR3, the DNA is TGCGCCAGCAGCTGGACAGGGATGGGCAATCAGCCCCAGCATTTT.

This rearrangement joins TRBV27 to TRBJ2-1; 11 bases align to TRBD2. This CDR3 contains 15 residues. V shed 5 bases, J shed 4 bases, and the junction held 4 bases outside the gene matches. Germline V gene data show CDR1 as MNHEY and CDR2 as SMNVEV (reference sequence). The CDR3 spells CASSPTSGNYNEQFF. Written as DNA, the CDR3 is TGTGCCAGCAGTCCGACTAGCGGGAATTACAATGAGCAGTTCTTC.

This chain connects TRBV7-2 to TRBJ2-7; 8 bases are a match to TRBD2. V was pared by 3 bases and J by 2 bases, with 3 bases of the junction left unmatched. Germline V CDR1 and CDR2: SGHTA, FQGNSA. This CDR3 comprises 14 residues. CDR3 amino acids: CASSFGTSPYEQYF. In DNA, the CDR3 is TGTGCCAGCAGCTTCGGGACTAGTCCCTACGAGCAGTACTTC.

The chain has TRBV6-1 and TRBJ1-1; possible D gene TRBD1, 5 bases. In germline, CDR1 is MNHNS, CDR2 SASEGT. This CDR3 comprises 15 residues. Trimming left V 9 bases short and J 0 bases short, with 17 bases between. The CDR3 region has the DNA TGTGCCAGTGGCGGGGGGACCTCTTTGAACACTGAAGCTTTCTTT. Protein: CASGGGTSLNTEAFF.

V gene TRBV5-1 combines with J gene TRBJ1-3; no clear D gene. In germline, CDR1 is SGHRS, CDR2 YFSETQ. This CDR3 has 13 residues. Trimming shortened V by 0 bases and J by 7 bases, and 8 bases separated the two germline ends. CDR3 coding DNA: TGCGCCAGCAGCTTGGACGGCGGTAACACCATATATTTT. Translated: CASSLDGGNTIYF. Complete variable domain (other parts from reference TRBV5-1 and TRBJ1-3): KAGVTQTPRYLIKTRGQQVTLSCSPISGHRSVSWYQQTPGQGLQFLFEYFSETQRNKGNFPGRFSGRQFSNSRSEMNVSTLELGDSALYLCASSLDGGNTIYFGEGSWLTVV.

In its sample, this clone was seen a few times. In nucleotides, the CDR3 is TGTGCCAGCAGCCAGGGCACAACCAGCACAGATACGCAGTATTTT. Its protein product is CASSQGTTSTDTQYF. This rearrangement joins TRBV14 to TRBJ2-3; D is undetermined. Trimming removed 3 bases at V and 0 bases at J, with 10 bases between. Germline V gives CDR1 SGHDN, CDR2 FVKESK. The CDR3 runs 15 residues.

J is TRBJ1-3 and V is TRBV4-1; D may be TRBD1 (6 bases). CDR3 length: 15 residues. Germline-derived CDR1 and CDR2 are MGHRA and YSYEKL. V was pared by 5 bases and J by 2 bases, with 13 bases between. The CDR3 here is CASSGGQSPGNTIYF. The CDR3 coding sequence is TGCGCCAGCAGCGGGGGACAATCCCCTGGAAACACCATATATTTT.

The J gene is TRBJ2-1, the V gene TRBV6-1, with D maybe TRBD2 (5 bases). Germline-derived CDR1 and CDR2 are MNHNS and SASEGT. The V end was cut by 3 bases, the J end by 15 bases, with 18 bases between. The CDR3 is 13 residues long. CDR3 sequence (DNA): TGTGCCAGCAGTGAGGGAGACTCCCGCCCCCCGTTCTTC. Translation gives CASSEGDSRPPFF.

V gene TRBV28 combines with J gene TRBJ2-1, with TRBD2 identical over 10 bases. Losses at the gene ends were 7 bases for V and 10 bases for J; bases not matched to a gene: 13. CDR1 is MDHEN and CDR2 is SYDVKM in the germline V gene. This CDR3 has 15 amino acids. Written as DNA, the CDR3 is TGTGCCAGCACTCCTAGCGGGAGTAGCGGTGCAGAGCAGTTCTTC. Translated, it gives CASTPSGSSGAEQFF.

This clone was seen just once. The gene calls are TRBV11-3 and TRBJ2-7; D perhaps matches TRBD2 (5 bases). With 8 bases removed from V and 6 bases from J, the gap between germline ends came to 20 bases. There are 14 residues in the CDR3. CDR1 is SGHNT and CDR2 is YENEEA in the germline V gene. CDR3 DNA sequence: TGTGCCAGCGCGATAGAAGGACTCGCCTCCGAGCAGTACTTC. Translating it yields CASAIEGLASEQYF. The variable domain in full, with the rest retrieved from reference TRBV11-3 and TRBJ2-7, is EAGVVQSPRYKIIEKKQPVAFWCNPISGHNTLYWYLQNLGQGPELLIRYENEEAVDDSQLPKDRFSAERLKGVDSTLKIQPAELGDSAVYLCASAIEGLASEQYFGPGTRLTVT.

This sequence joins TRBV7-6 and TRBJ2-3, with 7 positions matching TRBD2. Trimming at V came to 7 bases and at J to 3 bases, leaving 13 bases not matched to a gene. This CDR3 is built from 16 residues. Germline CDR1 and CDR2: SGHVS and FNYEAQ. DNA for the CDR3: TGTGCCAGCACCAAAGGTGGCGGGAGTCGGACAGATACGCAGTATTTT. Protein product: CASTKGGGSRTDTQYF.

The V gene is TRBV19, the J gene TRBJ2-5; D may be TRBD2 (6 bases). The CDR3 length is 14 residues. Germline values: CDR1 LNHDA, CDR2 SQIVND (reference sequence). Trimming left V 4 bases short and J 7 bases short, with 16 bases between. As DNA, the CDR3 is TGTGCCAGTAGTAGGGATTGGGCAGCGGGGACCCAGTACTTC. Translating gives CASSRDWAAGTQYF.

The CDR3 loop is CASSPGGGKGSEAFF. The CDR3 coding sequence is TGTGCCAGCAGCCCAGGGGGCGGGAAGGGATCTGAAGCTTTCTTT. V usage is TRBV9 and J usage is TRBJ1-1; 8 nucleotides match TRBD1. CDR1 and CDR2 from the germline V gene are SGDLS and YYNGEE. The CDR3 contains 15 residues. Losses at the gene ends were 4 bases for V and 6 bases for J; bases not matched to a gene: 11.

This chain joins TRBV2 and TRBJ1-2, with D possibly matching TRBD1 (5 bases). Germline lookup yields CDR1 SNHLY and CDR2 FYNNEI. The CDR3 consists of 14 residues. The ends were cut back, 3 bases at V and 4 bases at J, with 12 bases in the middle. The chain's CDR3 is CASSDRGTAYGYTF. In DNA form, the CDR3 reads TGTGCCAGCAGTGATCGGGGGACGGCCTATGGCTACACCTTC.

This clone was counted only a few times. The chain is built from TRBV30 and TRBJ2-3, with 11 positions matching TRBD2. The J segment lost 4 bases and the V segment lost 0 bases, leaving 3 bases of the junction unmatched. The length of the CDR3 is 15 residues. Germline V gives CDR1 GTSNPN, CDR2 SVGIG (reference sequence). The CDR3 DNA follows: TGTGCCTGGAGTGTATCACTAGCGGGGGCAGATACGCAGTATTTT. Translated, it gives CAWSVSLAGADTQYF. Filled out from reference TRBV30 and TRBJ2-3, the complete variable domain reads SQTIHQWPATLVQPVGSPLSLECTVEGTSNPNLYWYRQAAGRGLQLLFYSVGIGQISSEVPQNLSASRPQDRQFILSSKKLLLSDSGFYLCAWSVSLAGADTQYFGPGTRLTVL.

V gene TRBV6-5 combines with J gene TRBJ1-1; 8 bases agree with TRBD1. The ends lost 6 bases at V and 5 bases at J; junction bases unmatched: 8. Germline CDR1 MNHEY, CDR2 SVGAGI. The CDR3 is 14 residues long. This chain's CDR3 is CASRSGQGVTEAFF. The CDR3 DNA sequence: TGTGCCAGCAGATCCGGACAGGGTGTGACTGAAGCTTTCTTT.

CDR3 amino acids: CATSRGQSDREADTQYF. CDR3 DNA: TGTGCCACCAGCAGGGGGCAATCGGACAGGGAGGCAGATACGCAGTATTTT. V usage is TRBV15 and J usage is TRBJ2-3; 8 positions match TRBD1. J lost 4 bases, V lost 3 bases, and 12 bases had no gene match. The CDR3 spans 17 residues. CDR1 is LNHNV, CDR2 YYDKDF, per germline (reference sequence).

The table lists this clone with a few counts. The V call is TRBV7-9, the J call TRBJ2-2; possibly TRBD2 for D (6 bases). V was cut by 7 bases and J by 0 bases, with 12 bases left in between. Germline CDR1 is SEHNR and CDR2 is FQNEAQ (reference sequence). This CDR3 contains 15 residues. CDR3 sequence: CASNSGGPNTGELFF. The CDR3 region has the DNA TGTGCCAGCAACAGCGGAGGGCCGAACACCGGGGAGCTGTTTTTT.

This clone came up a few times. The J gene is TRBJ2-3, the V gene TRBV12-5; D possibly corresponds to TRBD1 (6 bases). The ends were cut back, 8 bases at V and 0 bases at J, with 12 bases in the middle. Looked up from germline, CDR1 is LGHNT and CDR2 is FRNRAP. The CDR3 runs 14 residues. The CDR3 sequence: CASLRDTSTDTQYF. CDR3 in DNA: TGTGCTAGTCTCCGGGACACTAGCACAGATACGCAGTATTTT.